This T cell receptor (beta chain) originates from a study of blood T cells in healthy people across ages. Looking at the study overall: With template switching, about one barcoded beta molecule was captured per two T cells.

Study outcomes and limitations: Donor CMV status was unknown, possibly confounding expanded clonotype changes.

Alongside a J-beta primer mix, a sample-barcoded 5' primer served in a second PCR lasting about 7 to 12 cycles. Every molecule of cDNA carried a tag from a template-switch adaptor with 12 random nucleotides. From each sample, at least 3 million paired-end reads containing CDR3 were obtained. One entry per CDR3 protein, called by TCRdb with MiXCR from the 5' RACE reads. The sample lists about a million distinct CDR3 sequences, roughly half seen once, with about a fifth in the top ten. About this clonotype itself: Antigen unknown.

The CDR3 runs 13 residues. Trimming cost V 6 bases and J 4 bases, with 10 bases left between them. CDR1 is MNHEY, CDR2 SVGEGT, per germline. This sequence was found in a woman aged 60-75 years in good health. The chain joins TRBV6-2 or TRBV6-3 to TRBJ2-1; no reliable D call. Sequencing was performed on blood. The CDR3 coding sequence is TGTGCCAGCAGATGGGCGGAGTACAATGAGCAGTTCTTC. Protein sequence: CASRWAEYNEQFF.